This T cell receptor (beta chain) was sequenced for a study of blood T cell repertoires in COVID-19. Method: immunoSEQ multiplex PCR; TCRdb's copy keeps in-frame clones and lacks some. This sample has 110,000 or so clones; over 65% occur once, and the top ten carry 7.5% to 10%. V was cut by 3 bases and J by 4 bases, with 9 bases left in between. The CDR3 is made up of 13 amino acids. The TCR comes from a woman in her forties with acute or convalescent COVID-19. The chain joins TRBV12-3 or TRBV12-4 to TRBJ1-2, with a possible D match to TRBD1 (5 bases). Sequenced input: peripheral blood. In nucleotides, the CDR3 is TGTGCCAGCAGTTTCGGGGGTGGCTATGGCTACACCTTC. As protein: CASSFGGGYGYTF.